This TCR beta chain was identified during a study of cytomegalovirus exposure and HLA in healthy donors. Study-wide context: In a previous analysis, 110 million or so unique TCR beta sequences were found from 170 million or so T cells.

Comment on this clone: Its cognate antigen is unknown.

Unmatched junction bases numbered 6, after V lost 4 bases and J lost 5 bases. This CDR3 contains 14 residues. Germline values: CDR1 SEHNR, CDR2 FQNEAQ (reference sequence). In the PCR, 60 Vbeta and 13 Jbeta primers were used. Assay used: immunoSEQ multiplex PCR; TCRdb lists only in-frame clones, some missing. Of about 110,000 clones listed, 69% are singletons. Study-wide results and caveats: Prior analysis indicated that the majority of TCR beta V segments exhibited productivity approximately 87% or approximately 30% of the time.

Sequencing was carried out using PBMCs. The V call is TRBV7-9, the J call TRBJ2-3, with 7 bases that match TRBD2. The TCR originated in a woman aged 70-85 years in good health and CMV-seropositive. CDR3 DNA: TGTGCCAGCAGCTCCGAAAGCGGGGTAGATACGCAGTATTTT. This codes for CASSSESGVDTQYF.